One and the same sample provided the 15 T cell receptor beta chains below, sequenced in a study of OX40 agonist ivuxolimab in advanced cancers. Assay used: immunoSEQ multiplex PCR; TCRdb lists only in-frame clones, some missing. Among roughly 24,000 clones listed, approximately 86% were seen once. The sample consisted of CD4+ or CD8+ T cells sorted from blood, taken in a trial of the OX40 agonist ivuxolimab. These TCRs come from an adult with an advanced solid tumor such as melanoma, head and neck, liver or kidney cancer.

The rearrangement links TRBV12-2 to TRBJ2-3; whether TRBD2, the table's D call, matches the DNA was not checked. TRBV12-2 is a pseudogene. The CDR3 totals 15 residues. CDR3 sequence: CASRLAIRCTDTQYF. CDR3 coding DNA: TGTGCAAGTCGCTTAGCGATTCGGTGCACAGATACGCAGTATTTT.

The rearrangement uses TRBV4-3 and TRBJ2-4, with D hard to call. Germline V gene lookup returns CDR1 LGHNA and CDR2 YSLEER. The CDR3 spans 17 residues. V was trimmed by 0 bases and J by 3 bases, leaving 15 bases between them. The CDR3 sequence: CASSQESAVLGKNIQYF. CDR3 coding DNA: TGCGCCAGCAGCCAAGAGTCGGCCGTCTTAGGCAAAAACATTCAGTACTTC.

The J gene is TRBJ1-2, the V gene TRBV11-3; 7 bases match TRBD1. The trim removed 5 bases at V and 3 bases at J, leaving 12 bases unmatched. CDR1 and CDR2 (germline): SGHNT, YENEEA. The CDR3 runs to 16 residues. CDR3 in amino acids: CASSPLVDRADYGYTF. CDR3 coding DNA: TGTGCCAGCAGCCCGCTGGTCGACAGGGCGGACTATGGCTACACCTTC. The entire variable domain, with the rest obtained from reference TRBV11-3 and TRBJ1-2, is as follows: EAGVVQSPRYKIIEKKQPVAFWCNPISGHNTLYWYLQNLGQGPELLIRYENEEAVDDSQLPKDRFSAERLKGVDSTLKIQPAELGDSAVYLCASSPLVDRADYGYTFGSGTRLTVV.

In DNA form, the CDR3 reads TGTGCCAGCAGCTTGCGGCGGAAATTAATGAACACTGAAGCTTTCTTT. Protein product: CASSLRRKLMNTEAFF. The chain links TRBV5-6 to TRBJ1-1; no clear D. The V gene lost 1 base and the J gene lost 0 bases, with 13 bases spanning the gap. The germline gives CDR1 SGHDT, CDR2 YYEEEE. The CDR3 spans 16 residues.

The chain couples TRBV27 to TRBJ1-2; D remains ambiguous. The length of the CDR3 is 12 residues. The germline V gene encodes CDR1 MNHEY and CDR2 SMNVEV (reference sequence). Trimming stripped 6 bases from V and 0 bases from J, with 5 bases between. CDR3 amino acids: CASRGTNYGYTF. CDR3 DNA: TGTGCCAGCAGAGGGACTAACTATGGCTACACCTTC.

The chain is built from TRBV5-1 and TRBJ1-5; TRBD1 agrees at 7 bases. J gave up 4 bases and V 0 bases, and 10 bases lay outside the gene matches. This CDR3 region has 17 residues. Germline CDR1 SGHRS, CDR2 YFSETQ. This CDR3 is CASSLGYRGNSNQPQHF. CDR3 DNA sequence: TGCGCCAGCAGCTTGGGCTACAGGGGAAATTCAAATCAGCCCCAGCATTTT. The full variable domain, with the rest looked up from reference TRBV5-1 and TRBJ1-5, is KAGVTQTPRYLIKTRGQQVTLSCSPISGHRSVSWYQQTPGQGLQFLFEYFSETQRNKGNFPGRFSGRQFSNSRSEMNVSTLELGDSALYLCASSLGYRGNSNQPQHFGDGTRLSIL.

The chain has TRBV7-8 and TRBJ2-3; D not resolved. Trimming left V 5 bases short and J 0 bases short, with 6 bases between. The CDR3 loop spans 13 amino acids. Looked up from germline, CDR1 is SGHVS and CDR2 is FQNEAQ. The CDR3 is CASSQPSTDTQYF. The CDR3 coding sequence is TGTGCCAGCAGCCAACCTAGCACAGATACGCAGTATTTT.

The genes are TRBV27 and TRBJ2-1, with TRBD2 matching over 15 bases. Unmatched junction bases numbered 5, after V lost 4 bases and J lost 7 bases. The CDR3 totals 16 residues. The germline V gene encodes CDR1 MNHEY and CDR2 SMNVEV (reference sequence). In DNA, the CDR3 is TGTGCCAGCAGTTGGGGACTAGCGGGGGGTTTGAATGAGCAGTTCTTC. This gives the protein CASSWGLAGGLNEQFF.

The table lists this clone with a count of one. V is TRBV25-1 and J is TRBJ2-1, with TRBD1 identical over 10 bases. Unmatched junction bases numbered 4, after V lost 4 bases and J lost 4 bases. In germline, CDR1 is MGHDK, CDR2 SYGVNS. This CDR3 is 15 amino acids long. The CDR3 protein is CASSGRQGAYNEQFF. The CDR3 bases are TGTGCCAGCAGTGGGAGACAGGGGGCTTACAATGAGCAGTTCTTC.

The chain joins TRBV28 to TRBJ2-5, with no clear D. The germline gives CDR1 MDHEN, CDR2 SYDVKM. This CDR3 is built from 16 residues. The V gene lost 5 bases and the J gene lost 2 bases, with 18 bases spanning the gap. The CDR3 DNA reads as TGTGCCAGCAGTCCACTTAATTTATGGAAACAAGAGACCCAGTACTTC. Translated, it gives CASSPLNLWKQETQYF.

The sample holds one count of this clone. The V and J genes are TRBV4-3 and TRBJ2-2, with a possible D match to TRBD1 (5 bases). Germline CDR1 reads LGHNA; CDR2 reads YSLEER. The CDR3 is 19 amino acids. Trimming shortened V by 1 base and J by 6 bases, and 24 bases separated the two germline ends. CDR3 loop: CASSQAWLLIRGNAGELFF. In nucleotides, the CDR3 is TGCGCCAGCAGCCAAGCGTGGTTACTAATAAGGGGAAACGCCGGGGAGCTGTTTTTT.

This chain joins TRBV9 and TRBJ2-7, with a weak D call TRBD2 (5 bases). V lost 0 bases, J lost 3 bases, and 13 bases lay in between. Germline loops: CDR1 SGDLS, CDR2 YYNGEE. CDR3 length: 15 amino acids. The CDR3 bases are TGTGCCAGCAGCGTAGCTTCCGGGGAGATCTACGAGCAGTACTTC. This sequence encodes CASSVASGEIYEQYF.

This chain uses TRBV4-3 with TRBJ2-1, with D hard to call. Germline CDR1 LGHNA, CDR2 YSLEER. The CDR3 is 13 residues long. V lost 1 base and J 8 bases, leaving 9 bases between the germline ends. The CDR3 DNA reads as TGCGCCAGCAGCCAAGCTTACGGATATGAGCAGTTCTTC. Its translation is CASSQAYGYEQFF.

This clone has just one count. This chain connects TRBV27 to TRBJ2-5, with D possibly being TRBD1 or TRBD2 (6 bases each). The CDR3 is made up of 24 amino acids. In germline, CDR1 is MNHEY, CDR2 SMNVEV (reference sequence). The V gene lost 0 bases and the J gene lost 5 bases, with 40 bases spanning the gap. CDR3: CASSLSSNAGWGARWGARDETQYF. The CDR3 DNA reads TGTGCCAGCAGTTTATCCTCCAACGCCGGCTGGGGCGCACGGTGGGGGGCAAGAGATGAGACCCAGTACTTC.

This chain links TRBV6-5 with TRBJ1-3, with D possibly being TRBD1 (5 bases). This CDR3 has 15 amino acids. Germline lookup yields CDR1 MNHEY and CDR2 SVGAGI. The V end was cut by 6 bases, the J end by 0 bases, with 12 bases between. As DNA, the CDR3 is TGTGCCAGCAGGGGGGACCTAAACTCTGGAAACACCATATATTTT. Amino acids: CASRGDLNSGNTIYF.